A selection of T cell receptor beta chains follows, all from one sample in a study of cytomegalovirus exposure and HLA in healthy donors. TCRdb's table, derived via immunoSEQ multiplex PCR, lists solely in-frame clones and lacks some. The sample yields around 150,000 clones, 70% to 85% seen once. Sequenced material: PBMCs. The receptor set was obtained from a man aged 35-49 years in good health and CMV-seropositive. Both conserved end residues are part of each CDR3. Each record gives: J gene, V gene, D gene, clone size, CDR3 DNA, CDR3 protein. A D gene is named only where the DNA matches it firmly. A row's size may be missing; if present it is once, few, many or a size class.

>TRBJ2-7|TRBV7-8|TRBD1|-
TGTGCCAGCAGCTCCCACAGGGGGCGAGTCTACGAGCAGTACTTC
CASSSHRGRVYEQYF
>TRBJ1-1|TRBV7-8|-|-
TGTGCCAGCAGCCCATATTCGGGGATGAACACTGAAGCTTTCTTT
CASSPYSGMNTEAFF
>TRBJ2-5|TRBV7-9|-|-
TGTGCCAGCAGCTTACTAAGGGCGGCGGGACAAGAGACCCAGTACTTC
CASSLLRAAGQETQYF
>TRBJ2-5|TRBV5-1|TRBD2|-
TGCGCCAGCAGCTTCGGGGGGGTCCCCCAAGAGACCCAGTACTTC
CASSFGGVPQETQYF
>TRBJ1-2|TRBV29-1|-|once
TGCAGCGTCCCGACAAAGACGGCTCTCTATGGCTACACCTTC
CSVPTKTALYGYTF
>TRBJ1-1|TRBV9|-|-
TGTGCCAGCAGCGTGGGAGGATCGGGTACTGAAGCTTTCTTT
CASSVGGSGTEAFF
>TRBJ1-6|TRBV27|-|-
TGTGCCAGCACTTCGAGAATACAGGGCGGTGTGGGATCACCCCTCCACTTT
CASTSRIQGGVGSPLHF
>TRBJ2-5|TRBV27|TRBD1|few
TGTGCCAGTTCGGACAGGGGTGGAGAGACCCAGTACTTC
CASSDRGGETQYF
>TRBJ1-2|TRBV6-5|-|-
TGTGCCAGCAGAGGACACCAAGCCCCGTCGTATGGCTACACCTTC
CASRGHQAPSYGYTF
>TRBJ2-5|TRBV7-7|TRBD1|-
TGTGCCAGCAGCTTACGTGGACAGGTTCAAGAGACCCAGTACTTC
CASSLRGQVQETQYF
>TRBJ1-5|TRBV19|TRBD1|once
TGTGCCAGCGATGACAGGGGAAGCTATAGCAATCAGCCCCAGCATTTT
CASDDRGSYSNQPQHF
>TRBJ2-5|TRBV2|TRBD1|once
TGTGCCAGCAAGGGGACAGGTGCAGGGTCGAGCGAGACCCAGTACTTC
CASKGTGAGSSETQYF
>TRBJ2-7|TRBV29-1|TRBD1|-
TGCAGCGTCACGACAGGGGGCACATACGAGCAGTACTTC
CSVTTGGTYEQYF
>TRBJ2-1|TRBV12-5|-|-
TGTGCTAGTGGCTCCTTAACGCCGGGAGTTCGGTTCTTC
CASGSLTPGVRFF
>TRBJ2-2|TRBV12-5|TRBD2|-
TGTGCTAGTGCCCCCCACGGGAAGTTGACTAGCGGGAGGGCCGGCACCGGGGAGCTGTTTTTT
CASAPHGKLTSGRAGTGELFF
>TRBJ2-1|TRBV27|TRBD2|-
TGTGCCAGCAGTTTATTGGGCGGGGGGGGGAGTGAGCAGTTCTTC
CASSLLGGGGSEQFF
>TRBJ2-5|TRBV15|TRBD2|-
TGTGCCACCAGCAGCGTAGCGGGAGAGACCCAGTACTTC
CATSSVAGETQYF
>TRBJ1-1|TRBV7-2|-|-
TGTGCCAGCAGCTTAGGGCTAGGGGAGGCAGAAGCTTTCTTT
CASSLGLGEAEAFF
>TRBJ1-2|TRBV27|-|-
TGTGCCAGCAGTTACGGGGGGGCCTCGGCTAACTATGGCTACACCTTC
CASSYGGASANYGYTF